This TCR beta chain was observed in a study of identical twins. Germline values: CDR1 MNHNS, CDR2 SASEGT. The junction had 7 bases not matched to a gene; V was cut back by 6 bases and J by 6 bases. The CDR3 is 14 residues long. This clonotype was seen only a few times. With template switching, a universal primer site was added, and the cDNA carried unique molecular identifiers. TCRdb re-called the 5' RACE reads with MiXCR, one entry per CDR3 protein. The profile covers about 470,000 distinct CDR3 sequences, with approximately 24% appearing a single time and over 2.5% taken by the ten largest. The sample was also linked to a second study, of T cells expressing NK-cell markers. That paper adds: HCMV seropositivity marked most of the eight sequenced donors; one was seronegative.

This receptor was obtained from a woman between 18 and 29 years old in good health. The chain recombines TRBV6-1 with TRBJ2-1; TRBD2 agrees at 8 bases. The material sequenced was CD4+ T cells sorted from blood. CDR3 DNA sequence: TGTGCCAGCAGACGCGGGGGGAAAGCCAATGAGCAGTTCTTC. Its translation is CASRRGGKANEQFF.